This TCR beta chain stems from a study of T-cell memory formation after mild COVID-19. Looking at the study overall: There were largely donor-specific TCR clusters.

TCRdb reprocessed the 5' RACE reads with MiXCR, giving one entry per CDR3 protein. The repertoire has roughly 99,000 distinct CDR3 sequences, around 15% of them found once; the top ten carry about 39%. In this sample, this clonotype turned up many times. CDR1 MNHNY and CDR2 SVGAGI come from the germline V gene (reference sequence). The CDR3 contains 16 residues. The V segment lost 2 bases and the J segment 4 bases; nucleotides outside the gene matches: 7. The sample consisted of PBMCs or a T cell subset sorted from them (not recorded which). The source of this sequence is a man aged 18 to 30 who had mild COVID-19 (a few samples of this study predate the infection). Cell type and time point are not known. V is TRBV6-6 and J is TRBJ2-3, with 9 bases fitting TRBD2. The CDR3 is CASSYLLAGRADTQYF. The CDR3 DNA reads as TGTGCCAGCAGTTACCTGCTAGCGGGGAGGGCAGATACGCAGTATTTT.